The clone carrying this TCR beta chain has more than one count but fewer than ten. Its antigen is unknown. The source of the sample is a study of T-cell memory formation after mild COVID-19. Findings of the study overall: CD4/CD8 balance held among clones contracting day 15 to 85, and later expanders leaned CD4+. Most CD4+ clones that shrank were in CM and EM, while CD8+ ones turned up in EMRA.

TCRdb re-derived calls from the 5' RACE reads in MiXCR, one entry per CDR3 protein. The table lists 450,000 or so distinct CDR3 sequences, around 20% of them singletons. Sequenced: PBMCs or a T cell subset sorted from them (not recorded which). The sequence derives from an adult woman who had mild COVID-19 (a few samples of this study predate the infection). Cell type and time point are not known.

The chain's CDR3 is CATGGEGKLAGELFF. The CDR3, as DNA: TGTGCAACCGGCGGAGAAGGGAAATTAGCCGGGGAGCTGTTTTTT. The rearrangement joins TRBV25-1 to TRBJ2-2; D is unclear. CDR1 and CDR2 (germline): MGHDK, SYGVNS. The length of the CDR3 is 15 residues.